This TCR beta chain was identified during a study of CD8+ T cells in alopecia areata (dated by TCRdb to 2017 to 2018). In the study overall: The treated patients, all with moderate-to-severe alopecia areata, were enrolled in an open-label pilot trial of oral tofacitinib given at 5 to 10 mg twice daily. Tofacitinib was given for 6 to 18 months, followed by 6 months of follow-up off drug to assess delayed response and recurrence. In treated patients, disease severity was measured using the SALT score, which gives the percentage of scalp surface area affected. In both human patients and the C3H/HeJ mouse model, the study applied high-throughput TCRbeta sequencing to look at T cell clonal expansion in alopecia areata. Scalp tissue and sorted CD4+ and CD8+ peripheral blood T cells from patchy and totalis/universalis alopecia areata patients and from healthy controls were covered by human TCRbeta sequencing. Tofacitinib-treated patients had biopsies at baseline and at 4 and 24 weeks of treatment, with a later scalp biopsy in several patients. Scalp clonality was compared across normal scalp (n=4), patchy alopecia areata scalp (n=8), and alopecia totalis/universalis scalp (n=8). RNA came from the PAXgene miRNA kit for fixed scalp, the miRNeasy kit for PBMCs, and the RNeasy kit for mouse skin. TCRbeta CDR3 regions were amplified by immunoSEQ multiplex PCR using 35 Vbeta forward and 13 Jbeta reverse primers. Paper-wide results and their limitations: Shared TCR sequences between patients were less evident than in mice, which may be partly attributable to HLA diversity in the patient population. The treated cohort was small, with a single nonresponder, so links between baseline CD8+ expansion and response need larger studies. During tofacitinib treatment, many expanded lesional clones stuck around in both scalp and blood, and this persistence may partly explain why relapse happens after treatment is stopped. Scalp TCR repertoire analysis is complicated because resident alphabeta T cells in normal human skin are also sequenced, whereas mouse skin is dominated by gammadelta T cells. Compared with normal scalp, lesional scalp, particularly in alopecia totalis/universalis, had higher clonality and more expanded CD8+ clones, which suggests antigenic drive. Tofacitinib significantly decreased scalp clonality and the number of expanded CD8+ clones among the top 100 scalp clones.

From a lookup of the germline V gene (reference sequence), CDR1 and CDR2 are MNHEY and SMNVEV. The CDR3 starts with the cysteine, ends with the phenylalanine, and has 12 residues. The only DNA kept is the CDR3, 36 bases in frame from the first base. The junction carries 8 bases between V and J, which are trimmed by 5 bases and 7 bases respectively. According to the study, the label for this sample's time point signals: less than 30 weeks on oral tofacitinib. The treatment or condition label for this specimen denotes: oral pan-JAK inhibitor, 5-10 mg twice daily. Lesional scalp punch biopsies and peripheral blood were obtained from alopecia areata patients. PBMCs were isolated by density centrifugation and stained for CD3, CD4 and CD8, and CD4+ and CD8+ T cells were sorted on a FACSAria. Library prep was done by the immunoSEQ multiplex PCR assay. For TCR sequencing, RNA was extracted from every sample and reverse transcribed into cDNA to serve as template. SuperScript III was used to make first-strand cDNA, primed with a 2:1 mix of oligo-dT and random hexamers. A synthetic immune receptor repertoire was used to gauge amplification bias, and whatever bias remained was removed computationally. The original methods were these. After raw reads were preprocessed to remove errors, the CDR3 was defined following IMGT conventions as running from the conserved cysteine to phenylalanine. Clonality was computed by normalizing Shannon entropy by log2 of the number of productive unique TCRs and subtracting the result from 1. Scalp TCRbeta sequences were cross-referenced with sorted blood CD4 and CD8 repertoires so that the CD4 or CD8 identity of scalp clones could be inferred. TCRdb carries this immuneACCESS record with in-frame sequences only. Its versions omit some clonotypes, under half of them owing to an unresolved V gene in the studies checked, with the rest unexplained. V, J and clone size reflect that table, while D and trimming were determined from the DNA. The sample data list over 100,000 clones, and around 50% of these were observed just once. The biggest ten clones account for roughly an eighth of the sample.

Concerning this clone itself: No cognate antigen has been identified for it. Base quality data are lacking; no much larger clone is found one base away.

The chain is assembled from TRBV27 and TRBJ2-2; the D gene is not confidently resolved. This specimen was CD8+ T cells sorted from blood, taken at week 24, from a patient treated with tofacitinib. This clonotype was obtained from a human donor with alopecia areata. The encoded CDR3 is CASSVRRGELFF. Read as DNA, the sequence is TGTGCCAGCAGTGTGCGGCGCGGGGAGCTGTTTTTT.